One and the same sample provided the 3 T cell receptor beta chains below, sequenced in a study of T-cell reconstitution after alpha-beta-depleted transplantation in children. Unique molecular identifiers tagged the TCRbeta library. MiXCR, applied by TCRdb to the PCR reads, yields one record per CDR3 protein. The profile shows 90,000 to 130,000 distinct CDR3 sequences, approximately 6.9% of them singletons. The sequenced sample was PBMCs, mostly from graft donor cells, obtained 360 days after TCRalphabeta/CD19-depleted stem cell transplant. All receptors come from a male patient aged 2 to 9 who had a stem cell transplant for acute lymphoblastic leukemia, so the T cells may come from the graft donor.

This clonotype came up a few times. The chain recombines TRBV6-1 with TRBJ2-3; no reliable D call. The length of the CDR3 is 15 residues. V was trimmed by 6 bases and J by 3 bases, leaving 16 bases between them. CDR1 and CDR2 from the germline V gene are MNHNS and SASEGT. CDR3 DNA: TGTGCCAGCAGCCTCGGCCGAGCTGGAACAGATACGCAGTATTTT. Its translation: CASSLGRAGTDTQYF.

This clonotype has a count of ten or more. The V call is TRBV5-1, the J call TRBJ1-1, with a tentative D call TRBD1 (6 bases). Deletions cut 5 bases from V and 0 bases from J, with 14 bases between. The germline gives CDR1 SGHRS, CDR2 YFSETQ. This CDR3 comprises 15 residues. The CDR3 region is CASRIRTGMNTEAFF. Here the CDR3 DNA reads TGCGCCAGCAGAATACGAACAGGGATGAACACTGAAGCTTTCTTT.

This clonotype is medium-sized (0.01 to 0.1%). The junction differs from germline at one of its ends, possibly a read error. V gene TRBV7-7 combines with J gene TRBJ2-7; D may correspond to TRBD1 or TRBD2 (5 bases each). Germline V gene data show CDR1 as SSHAT and CDR2 as FNYEAQ (reference sequence). The CDR3 is 14 amino acids. The CDR3 is CASSPSGGRGEQYF. DNA for the CDR3: TGTGCTAGCAGCCCTTCTGGGGGACGGGGCGAGCAGTACTTC.